A single T cell receptor (beta chain) is shown here with its context. The method was immunoSEQ multiplex PCR; TCRdb's version includes in-frame clones alone and lacks a portion of them. The data hold 1.4 million to 1.5 million clones, with roughly 95% observed a single time. The data were taken from a study of shared clonotypes between healthy human individuals. Germline lookup yields CDR1 SGHTA and CDR2 FQGNSA. With 2 bases removed from V and 0 bases from J, the gap between germline ends came to 14 bases. CDR3 size: 17 residues. The chain combines TRBV7-2 with TRBJ1-3; the D gene is possibly TRBD1 (5 bases). The TCR comes from a man in his thirties or forties in good health. Sequencing was performed on naive CD4+ T cells sorted from blood. Indicated subset: CD45RA+ positively selected. The chain's CDR3 is CASSLRWLRDSGNTIYF. DNA of the CDR3: TGTGCCAGCAGCTTAAGATGGCTCAGGGACTCTGGAAACACCATATATTTT.